Shown below are 32 T cell receptor beta chains from a single sample sequenced in a study of T cell responses to AZD1222 COVID-19 vaccine. Using immunoSEQ multiplex PCR, the repertoire was profiled, and TCRdb retains in-frame clones only, with some absent. The sample comprises approximately 150,000 clones, around 90% of which are singletons, and 3% to 4% rests with the top ten. The specimen was peripheral blood, collected 28 days after the second AZD1222 dose. The receptors were gathered from an adult who received the AZD1222 COVID-19 vaccine.

The V gene is TRBV9, the J gene TRBJ1-5; D not resolved. The V gene lost 4 bases and the J gene lost 4 bases, with 9 bases spanning the gap. This CDR3 has 13 amino acids. Germline V gives CDR1 SGDLS, CDR2 YYNGEE. The CDR3, as DNA: TGTGCCAGCAGCCTCAGCCTAAATCAGCCCCAGCATTTT. Protein: CASSLSLNQPQHF.

This clone was seen just once. The chain uses TRBV5-1 and TRBJ1-1; D not certain. Trimming shortened V by 4 bases and J by 3 bases, and 16 bases separated the two germline ends. The germline V gene encodes CDR1 SGHRS and CDR2 YFSETQ. The CDR3 is made up of 15 amino acids. The CDR3 sequence is CASSPGQGSYTEAFF. The CDR3 DNA is TGCGCCAGCAGCCCTGGCCAAGGCAGTTACACTGAAGCTTTCTTT.

The V call is TRBV18, the J call TRBJ2-5; D tentatively reads TRBD1 or TRBD2 (5 bases each). V was clipped by 2 bases and J by 2 bases, with 6 bases between them. This CDR3 region has 13 residues. Germline V gene data show CDR1 as KGHSH and CDR2 as LQKENI. DNA for the CDR3: TGTGCCAGCTCACCAGGGGGTCAAGAGACCCAGTACTTC. Translated: CASSPGGQETQYF. The full variable domain, rest sourced from reference TRBV18 and TRBJ2-5, is NAGVMQNPRHLVRRRGQEARLRCSPMKGHSHVYWYRQLPEEGLKFMVYLQKENIIDESGMPKERFSAEFPKEGPSILRIQQVVRGDSAAYFCASSPGGQETQYFGPGTRLLVL.

V gene TRBV18 combines with J gene TRBJ2-3, with TRBD2 as a possible D gene (6 bases). The germline V gene encodes CDR1 KGHSH and CDR2 LQKENI. Trimming cost V 2 bases and J 4 bases, with 13 bases left between them. This CDR3 spans 15 amino acids. CDR3 sequence reads: CASSPFQGLADTQYF. CDR3 nucleotide sequence: TGTGCCAGCTCACCATTCCAGGGACTTGCAGATACGCAGTATTTT.

V and J are TRBV18 and TRBJ2-2, with D unclear. There are 11 residues in the CDR3. V lost 0 bases and J 7 bases, leaving 0 bases between the germline ends. In germline, CDR1 is KGHSH, CDR2 LQKENI. CDR3 region: CASSPPGELFF. The CDR3 DNA follows: TGTGCCAGCTCACCACCCGGGGAGCTGTTTTTT. Combining the CDR3 with reference TRBV18 and TRBJ2-2 gives the whole variable domain NAGVMQNPRHLVRRRGQEARLRCSPMKGHSHVYWYRQLPEEGLKFMVYLQKENIIDESGMPKERFSAEFPKEGPSILRIQQVVRGDSAAYFCASSPPGELFFGEGSRLTVL.

The chain combines TRBV6-5 with TRBJ1-4; D not resolved. The CDR3 length is 14 residues. Trimming cost V 6 bases and J 0 bases, with 8 bases left between them. CDR1 and CDR2 (germline): MNHEY, SVGAGI. The CDR3 loop reads CASRTIATNEKLFF. CDR3 sequence (DNA): TGTGCCAGCAGGACGATTGCAACTAATGAAAAACTGTTTTTT.

The V call is TRBV9, the J call TRBJ2-1; D gene unclear. The CDR3 is 11 residues long. V was cut by 0 bases and J by 10 bases, with 5 bases left in between. CDR1 and CDR2 (germline): SGDLS, YYNGEE. The CDR3 loop reads CASSVGAEQFF. CDR3 DNA: TGTGCCAGCAGCGTAGGGGCGGAGCAGTTCTTC.

The gene calls are TRBV5-1 and TRBJ1-6; tentatively, D is TRBD1 (5 bases). Trimming left V 1 base short and J 7 bases short, with 12 bases between. This CDR3 spans 15 amino acids. Germline lookup yields CDR1 SGHRS and CDR2 YFSETQ. CDR3 loop: CASSLRDPGNSPLHF. The DNA of the CDR3 is TGCGCCAGCAGCTTGCGGGACCCCGGCAATTCACCCCTCCACTTT.

V and J are TRBV7-2 and TRBJ2-3; D is perhaps TRBD2 (5 bases). CDR1 SGHTA and CDR2 FQGNSA come from the germline V gene. Trimming left V 1 base short and J 3 bases short, with 5 bases between. The CDR3 length is 13 residues. CDR3 sequence reads: CASSLGRTDTQYF. DNA of the CDR3: TGTGCCAGCAGCTTAGGGAGGACAGATACGCAGTATTTT.

The gene calls are TRBV5-1 and TRBJ2-7; D gene ambiguous. CDR3 length equals 13 residues. The V gene's germline CDR1 is SGHRS and CDR2 YFSETQ. Trimming removed 0 bases at V and 3 bases at J, with 7 bases between. CDR3 region: CASSLARRYEQYF. CDR3 bases: TGCGCCAGCAGCTTGGCCCGGCGCTACGAGCAGTACTTC.

The rearrangement uses TRBV3-1 (or the pseudogene TRBV3-2) and TRBJ1-1, with 7 bases lining up with TRBD1. This CDR3 region has 15 residues. V gave up 0 bases and J gave up 8 bases; unmatched junction bases: 9. Germline V CDR1 and CDR2: LGHDT, YNNKEL (reference sequence). This chain's CDR3 is CASSQERRQGGEAFF. Written as DNA, the CDR3 is TGTGCCAGCAGCCAAGAACGTCGACAGGGCGGGGAAGCTTTCTTT.

This clone was counted only a few times. The CDR3 coding sequence is TGTGCCAGCAGCCAAGATTCGGGGCGTGAGCAGTTCTTC. This sequence encodes CASSQDSGREQFF. The chain carries TRBV14 and TRBJ2-1; D may match TRBD1 or TRBD2 (5 bases each). The germline V and J ends were trimmed by 0 bases and 9 bases, with 9 bases remaining between them. CDR1 and CDR2 (germline): SGHDN, FVKESK. This CDR3 is built from 13 residues.

The table lists this clone with a count of one. The chain employs TRBV18 and TRBJ2-3; 12 bases map to TRBD2. Germline V lookup: CDR1 KGHSH, CDR2 LQKENI. CDR3 size: 18 residues. Losses at the gene ends were 1 base for V and 4 bases for J; bases not matched to a gene: 9. CDR3 sequence: CASSPRLAGGPGADTQYF. The CDR3, as DNA: TGTGCCAGCTCACCACGGCTAGCGGGAGGGCCTGGGGCAGATACGCAGTATTTT.

This chain uses TRBV4-1 with TRBJ1-2, with unresolved D. CDR1 and CDR2 (germline): MGHRA, YSYEKL. V was shortened by 0 bases and J by 8 bases, with 10 bases between the two germline ends. This CDR3 has 13 amino acids. The CDR3 coding sequence is TGCGCCAGCAGCCAAGATCTACAGATGGGCTACACCTTC. Amino acids: CASSQDLQMGYTF.

The chain couples TRBV6-5 to TRBJ2-7; 7 positions match TRBD2. The CDR3 contains 15 residues. Germline V gene data show CDR1 as MNHEY and CDR2 as SVGAGI. V shed 6 bases and J 0 bases; nucleotides not matched to a gene: 8. DNA of the CDR3: TGTGCCAGCAGAACCGGGACTACCAGCTCCTACGAGCAGTACTTC. The encoded protein is CASRTGTTSSYEQYF.

The gene calls are TRBV6-5 and TRBJ2-7, with 7 bases aligning to TRBD1. V shed 0 bases and J 2 bases; nucleotides not matched to a gene: 7. This CDR3 has 16 amino acids. Germline loops: CDR1 MNHEY, CDR2 SVGAGI. CDR3 nucleotides: TGTGCCAGCAGTTACTCTAGGGGACAGTCGACCTACGAGCAGTACTTC. Residues: CASSYSRGQSTYEQYF.

V is TRBV7-2 and J is TRBJ1-1; D call uncertain. V was shortened by 1 base and J by 1 base, with 7 bases between the two germline ends. CDR3 length: 14 residues. CDR1 is SGHTA and CDR2 is FQGNSA in the germline V gene. Written as DNA, the CDR3 is TGTGCCAGCAGCTTAGTCGCTTCGAACACTGAAGCTTTCTTT. Amino acids: CASSLVASNTEAFF.

The chain joins TRBV28 to TRBJ1-2; no clear D. This CDR3 has 13 residues. The germline CDR1 and CDR2 sequences are MDHEN and SYDVKM. V shed 4 bases and J shed 6 bases, with 12 bases lying between them. The CDR3 reads CASSSVGRDGYTF. The CDR3 DNA sequence: TGTGCCAGCAGTTCAGTCGGAAGGGATGGCTACACCTTC.

The chain carries TRBV24-1 and TRBJ2-1; a possible D gene is TRBD1 (6 bases). This CDR3 is 15 amino acids long. Germline V gene data show CDR1 as KGHDR and CDR2 as SFDVKD. Trimming pared 9 bases from V and 2 bases from J, leaving 16 bases between. The CDR3 sequence is CATSLQGHPYNEQFF. The DNA for the CDR3 is TGTGCCACCTCCCTCCAGGGGCACCCCTACAATGAGCAGTTCTTC.

Regarding this clone: This same CDR3 is encoded by further DNA sequences in the sample. This chain links TRBV6-5 with TRBJ2-3, with 8 nucleotides matching TRBD2. This CDR3 has 15 residues. The ends lost 0 bases at V and 3 bases at J; junction bases unmatched: 2. Germline V CDR1 and CDR2: MNHEY, SVGAGI. In nucleotides, the CDR3 is TGTGCCAGCAGTTACTCCGGACTAGCAACAGATACGCAGTATTTT. Translating gives CASSYSGLATDTQYF.

The chain carries TRBV3-1 (or the pseudogene TRBV3-2) and TRBJ1-2; D unresolved. The ends were cut back, 0 bases at V and 8 bases at J, with 13 bases in the middle. The CDR3 extends over 14 amino acids. The germline CDR1 and CDR2 sequences are LGHDT and YNNKEL (reference sequence). DNA for the CDR3: TGTGCCAGCAGCCAAGATAGCAGTCCCTGGGGCTACACCTTC. It is translated as CASSQDSSPWGYTF.

This clone showed up just a few times. The chain links TRBV10-3 to TRBJ2-7; TRBD2 matches 13 bases. The CDR3 covers 17 residues. Germline V lookup: CDR1 ENHRY, CDR2 SYGVKD. The trim removed 4 bases at V and 1 base at J, leaving 7 bases unmatched. This chain's CDR3 is CAISVITSGRGSYEQYF. The CDR3, as DNA: TGTGCCATCAGTGTGATCACTAGCGGGAGGGGTTCCTACGAGCAGTACTTC.

V usage is TRBV19 and J usage is TRBJ1-3; perhaps TRBD1 as D (6 bases). Between the trimmed V and J ends, which lost 8 bases and 0 bases, there was a span of 8 bases. Germline-derived CDR1 and CDR2 are LNHDA and SQIVND (reference sequence). The CDR3 has 13 residues. In DNA, the CDR3 is TGTGCCAGTGCAGGGGTCTCTGGAAACACCATATATTTT. Its translation is CASAGVSGNTIYF. Looking up the rest from reference TRBV19 and TRBJ1-3 gives the full variable domain: DGGITQSPKYLFRKEGQNVTLSCEQNLNHDAMYWYRQDPGQGLRLIYYSQIVNDFQKGDIAEGYSVSREKKESFPLTVTSAQKNPTAFYLCASAGVSGNTIYFGEGSWLTVV.

This clone was seen more than once but under ten times. The chain recombines TRBV7-3 with TRBJ1-1; 7 bases are a match to TRBD1. Germline-derived CDR1 and CDR2 are SGHTA and FQGTGA. V lost 6 bases, J lost 6 bases, and 7 bases stayed unmatched. The CDR3 sequence is 13 residues long. The CDR3 protein is CASSRQGPAEAFF. CDR3 bases: TGTGCCAGCAGTAGACAGGGTCCGGCTGAAGCTTTCTTT.

The chain is built from TRBV12-3 or TRBV12-4 and TRBJ1-5, with D possibly matching TRBD1 (6 bases). The CDR3 runs 13 residues. Trimming took 6 bases from V and 7 from J, leaving 13 bases between them. CDR3 nucleotides: TGTGCCAGCAGCTCTGGGGGCCGACAGCCCCAGCATTTT. The encoded protein is CASSSGGRQPQHF.

The V gene is TRBV5-1, the J gene TRBJ1-6; a possible D gene is TRBD1 (5 bases). The CDR3 extends over 15 amino acids. The V end lost 0 bases, the J end lost 10 bases, and 14 bases lay between the germline ends. CDR1 is SGHRS, CDR2 YFSETQ, per germline. The CDR3 reads CASSLAPGMRSPLHF. The CDR3 DNA is TGCGCCAGCAGCTTGGCTCCAGGGATGAGATCACCCCTCCACTTT.

The chain is built from TRBV2 and TRBJ2-1; D is possibly TRBD1 (5 bases). Between the trimmed V and J ends, which lost 4 bases and 0 bases, there was a span of 10 bases. The CDR3 is made up of 15 amino acids. The germline gives CDR1 SNHLY, CDR2 FYNNEI. CDR3 bases: TGTGCCAGCAGTGCGCGACAGACCTCCTACAATGAGCAGTTCTTC. It yields the protein CASSARQTSYNEQFF. Combining the CDR3 with reference TRBV2 and TRBJ2-1 gives the whole variable domain EPEVTQTPSHQVTQMGQEVILRCVPISNHLYFYWYRQILGQKVEFLVSFYNNEISEKSEIFDDQFSVERPDGSNFTLKIRSTKLEDSAMYFCASSARQTSYNEQFFGPGTRLTVL.

This chain uses TRBV11-3 with TRBJ2-5, with D possibly matching TRBD2 (5 bases). Trimming cost V 5 bases and J 5 bases, with 18 bases left between them. The CDR3 spans 15 residues. Per germline, CDR1 SGHNT and CDR2 YENEEA. This CDR3 reads CASSPYRGIRETQYF. The CDR3 DNA reads as TGTGCCAGCAGCCCATATAGAGGGATCCGGGAGACCCAGTACTTC.

A word on this clone: Distinct nucleotide sequences in the sample also encode this CDR3. V gene TRBV30 combines with J gene TRBJ1-5; D may be TRBD1 (5 bases). The CDR3 totals 13 residues. The germline CDR1 and CDR2 sequences are GTSNPN and SVGIG (reference sequence). V lost 0 bases to trimming and J lost 5 bases, with 8 bases between them. The CDR3 nucleotides read TGTGCCTGGAGTGTAGGGGTCGATCAGCCCCAGCATTTT. Encoded protein: CAWSVGVDQPQHF.

The rearrangement links TRBV5-1 to TRBJ1-4; 9 nucleotides line up with TRBD1. The V segment lost 6 bases and the J segment 8 bases; nucleotides outside the gene matches: 8. Germline-derived CDR1 and CDR2 are SGHRS and YFSETQ. The CDR3 sequence is 14 residues long. This chain's CDR3 is CASTFTGGREKLFF. The CDR3 region has the DNA TGCGCCAGCACCTTCACAGGGGGCCGGGAAAAACTGTTTTTT.

For the CDR3, the DNA is TGTGCCAGCGCCTCGGGGGCGAACACTGAAGCTTTCTTT. Its translation: CASASGANTEAFF. V is TRBV28 and J is TRBJ1-1, with D perhaps TRBD1 (6 bases). The ends were cut back, 8 bases at V and 1 base at J, with 11 bases in the middle. This CDR3 is built from 13 residues. CDR1 MDHEN and CDR2 SYDVKM come from the germline V gene.

V gene TRBV19 combines with J gene TRBJ2-7; no firm D call. V was cut by 6 bases and J by 2 bases, with 8 bases left in between. In germline, CDR1 is LNHDA, CDR2 SQIVND (reference sequence). The CDR3 has 12 residues. The CDR3 is CASSPGPYEQYF. Here the CDR3 DNA reads TGTGCCAGTAGCCCGGGTCCCTACGAGCAGTACTTC.